Listed here are 23 T cell receptor beta chains from one sample, sequenced in a study of T cell changes during pregnancy in multiple sclerosis. The method was immunoSEQ multiplex PCR; TCRdb's version includes in-frame clones alone and lacks a portion of them. The data contain 90,000 to 120,000 clones, about nine tenths of them singletons. The sequenced sample was peripheral blood, obtained in the third trimester of pregnancy. Receptors originate from a female donor in good health, enrolled as a control in a pregnancy study.

This clone was detected only once. This chain links TRBV2 with TRBJ2-2; a weak D match, TRBD1 (6 bases). V was pared by 7 bases and J by 4 bases, with 16 bases between. The germline V gene encodes CDR1 SNHLY and CDR2 FYNNEI. CDR3 length: 15 residues. The DNA for the CDR3 is TGTGCCAGCAATCGGCTGAGCAGGGGCACCGGGGAGCTGTTTTTT. Translating gives CASNRLSRGTGELFF.

V and J are TRBV11-2 and TRBJ1-1; D call uncertain. Germline lookup yields CDR1 SGHAT and CDR2 FQNNGV. Between the trimmed V and J ends, which lost 1 base and 9 bases, there was a span of 15 bases. The CDR3 loop spans 14 amino acids. In nucleotides, the CDR3 is TGTGCCAGCAGCTTAGTCCCGGCACAGTCGAAAGCTTTCTTT. It codes for CASSLVPAQSKAFF.

The chain is built from TRBV11-3 and TRBJ1-4; 7 nucleotides agree with TRBD1. The CDR3 is 13 amino acids. The ends lost 3 bases at V and 7 bases at J; junction bases unmatched: 2. Germline CDR1 reads SGHNT; CDR2 reads YENEEA. The CDR3 DNA reads as TGTGCCAGCAGCTTTAACAGGGGTGAAAAACTGTTTTTT. As protein: CASSFNRGEKLFF.

This clone was counted a few times. CDR3 sequence (DNA): TGTGCCAGCAGTGCGGGGACAGCGAACACTGAAGCTTTCTTT. It specifies CASSAGTANTEAFF. The chain is built from TRBV6-5 and TRBJ1-1; 7 bases map to TRBD1. The CDR3 has 14 residues. CDR1 is MNHEY, CDR2 SVGAGI, per germline. J lost 1 base, V lost 5 bases, and 4 bases had no gene match.

The gene calls are TRBV30 and TRBJ1-1; D uncertain. The CDR3 extends over 10 amino acids. V lost 6 bases, J lost 1 base, and 3 bases lay in between. The germline V gene encodes CDR1 GTSNPN and CDR2 SVGIG (reference sequence). The CDR3 DNA reads as TGTGCCTGCCGGAACACTGAAGCTTTCTTT. Its translation: CACRNTEAFF.

The CDR3 DNA follows: TGTGCCAGCAGTGAAGGGGATAATTCACCCCTCCACTTT. Translated: CASSEGDNSPLHF. The V gene is TRBV6-4, the J gene TRBJ1-6; D is perhaps TRBD1 (5 bases). The CDR3 is 13 amino acids. CDR1 MRHNA and CDR2 SNTAGT come from the germline V gene. V lost 3 bases and J lost 5, with 5 bases in between.

The chain couples TRBV6-5 to TRBJ1-6; D perhaps matches TRBD1 (5 bases). The CDR3 consists of 14 residues. CDR1 and CDR2 from the germline V gene are MNHEY and SVGAGI. V shed 7 bases and J shed 6 bases, with 13 bases lying between them. CDR3 protein: CASTIQDTNSPLHF. CDR3 nucleotide sequence: TGTGCCAGCACTATACAGGATACTAATTCACCCCTCCACTTT.

The chain has TRBV9 and TRBJ2-5; 9 positions agree with TRBD2. Trimming cost V 2 bases and J 3 bases; bases outside gene matches: 2. From germline, CDR1 is SGDLS and CDR2 YYNGEE. The CDR3 is 14 amino acids. Written as DNA, the CDR3 is TGTGCCAGCAGCGTGGGACTAGCTGAAGAGACCCAGTACTTC. This codes for CASSVGLAEETQYF.

The chain uses TRBV4-2 and TRBJ2-3; 13 bases are a match to TRBD2. CDR3 length: 16 residues. The ends lost 5 bases at V and 5 bases at J; junction bases unmatched: 7. Germline V gives CDR1 LGHNA, CDR2 YNFKEQ. The CDR3 bases are TGTGCCAGCAGCAGAGGGACTAGCGGGGACGAAGATACGCAGTATTTT. It encodes CASSRGTSGDEDTQYF.

The V call is TRBV9, the J call TRBJ2-5; D not certain. CDR3 length: 15 amino acids. Trimming cost V 4 bases and J 5 bases, with 18 bases left between them. CDR1 is SGDLS, CDR2 YYNGEE, per germline. CDR3 residues: CASSTPRGLVETQYF. The CDR3 DNA sequence: TGTGCCAGCAGCACCCCCCGAGGCCTAGTGGAGACCCAGTACTTC.

This sequence joins TRBV13 and TRBJ1-2, with D hard to call. V lost 2 bases and J lost 3, with 13 bases in between. Germline V gene lookup returns CDR1 PRHDT and CDR2 FYEKMQ (reference sequence). The CDR3 loop spans 15 amino acids. CDR3 sequence: CASSLSKAADYGYTF. CDR3 coding DNA: TGTGCCAGCAGCTTAAGCAAGGCGGCAGACTATGGCTACACCTTC.

The V call is TRBV4-1, the J call TRBJ2-3; D gene ambiguous. Trimming removed 0 bases at V and 5 bases at J, with 3 bases between. The CDR3 consists of 12 residues. Germline V gene sequence: CDR1 MGHRA, CDR2 YSYEKL. The CDR3 region is CASSQDRDTQYF. The CDR3 bases are TGCGCCAGCAGCCAAGATAGAGATACGCAGTATTTT.

This chain connects TRBV4-2 to TRBJ1-2; 8 positions agree with TRBD1. Germline CDR1 is LGHNA and CDR2 is YNFKEQ. This CDR3 comprises 16 residues. The junction had 10 bases not matched to a gene; V was cut back by 4 bases and J by 3 bases. The CDR3 DNA reads as TGTGCCAGCAGCCCGAGTGCACAGGGGGAGCACTATGGCTACACCTTC. Amino acid sequence: CASSPSAQGEHYGYTF.

V and J are TRBV6-4 and TRBJ1-1; no definite D call. Germline CDR1 and CDR2: MRHNA and SNTAGT. This CDR3 contains 13 residues. V was cut by 5 bases and J by 3 bases, with 10 bases left in between. CDR3: CASSLDTYTEAFF. The CDR3 DNA follows: TGTGCCAGCAGTCTCGACACGTACACTGAAGCTTTCTTT.

The rearrangement links TRBV4-3 to TRBJ1-1; 7 positions agree with TRBD1. Looked up from germline, CDR1 is LGHNA and CDR2 is YSLEER. The V segment lost 0 bases and the J segment 10 bases; nucleotides outside the gene matches: 5. CDR3 length: 13 residues. CDR3 in DNA: TGCGCCAGCAGCCAAGATGGCTGGACAGGAGCTTTCTTT. Protein sequence: CASSQDGWTGAFF.

In its sample, this clone was seen once. Other nucleotide sequences from this sample produce the same CDR3. The chain carries TRBV7-8 and TRBJ1-1; 9 bases are shared with TRBD1. From germline, CDR1 is SGHVS and CDR2 FQNEAQ. J gave up 2 bases and V 5 bases, and 3 bases lay outside the gene matches. CDR3 length: 14 amino acids. CDR3 loop: CASSLGQGNTEAFF. The CDR3 DNA reads TGTGCCAGCAGCCTGGGACAGGGCAACACTGAAGCTTTCTTT.

This clone was counted between two and nine times. The CDR3 region is CASSLNAGVNTEAFF. As DNA, the CDR3 is TGTGCCAGCAGCTTAAATGCGGGGGTGAACACTGAAGCTTTCTTT. V is TRBV7-3 and J is TRBJ1-1, with a tentative D call TRBD1 (5 bases). V lost 1 base, J lost 0 bases, and 9 bases lay in between. The CDR3 covers 15 residues. The germline V gene has CDR1 SGHTA and CDR2 FQGTGA.

The chain joins TRBV6-6 to TRBJ1-4; 7 bases agree with TRBD1. CDR3 size: 15 residues. The germline V gene encodes CDR1 MNHNY and CDR2 SVGAGI (reference sequence). J gave up 1 base and V 7 bases, and 6 bases lay outside the gene matches. For the CDR3, the DNA is TGTGCCAGCACGCGACAGGGTATAACTAATGAAAAACTGTTTTTT. As protein: CASTRQGITNEKLFF.

The chain is built from TRBV11-3 and TRBJ2-2; D gene unclear. CDR3 size: 14 residues. V lost 4 bases, J lost 5 bases, and 11 bases lay in between. Germline V gives CDR1 SGHNT, CDR2 YENEEA. CDR3 sequence: CASSSTHSTGELFF. The DNA for the CDR3 is TGTGCCAGCAGCTCAACCCACAGTACCGGGGAGCTGTTTTTT.

The CDR3 nucleotides are TGTGCCAGCTCACCACAATTCTATCAGCCCCAGCATTTT. Translating it yields CASSPQFYQPQHF. This rearrangement joins TRBV18 to TRBJ1-5, with D unclear. The germline V gene has CDR1 KGHSH and CDR2 LQKENI. CDR3 length: 13 amino acids. V shed 1 base and J shed 5 bases, with 6 bases lying between them.

The chain recombines TRBV7-8 with TRBJ1-2; TRBD1 aligns across 10 bases. V trimming: 4 bases; J trimming: 8 bases; junction bases outside the gene matches: 10. In germline, CDR1 is SGHVS, CDR2 FQNEAQ. The CDR3 totals 15 residues. CDR3 sequence reads: CASSSLATGGGGYTF. CDR3 coding DNA: TGTGCCAGCAGCTCGCTGGCGACAGGGGGCGGCGGCTACACCTTC.

The V and J genes are TRBV10-3 and TRBJ1-1, with TRBD1 identical over 7 bases. The CDR3 runs to 17 residues. Germline V lookup: CDR1 ENHRY, CDR2 SYGVKD. Germline trimming cut 2 bases from V and 0 bases from J; bases unmatched to any gene: 9. The DNA for the CDR3 is TGTGCCATCAGTGAGAGACAGGGCTCTGCGATGAACACTGAAGCTTTCTTT. It specifies CAISERQGSAMNTEAFF.

This clone came up once. V is TRBV6-1 and J is TRBJ1-4; D possibly corresponds to TRBD1 (5 bases). Trimming stripped 3 bases from V and 0 bases from J, with 5 bases between. Germline assignment: CDR1 MNHNS and CDR2 SASEGT. This CDR3 is built from 14 residues. The CDR3 DNA sequence: TGTGCCAGCAGTGAGACAGCAACTAATGAAAAACTGTTTTTT. Its translation: CASSETATNEKLFF.